What follows are 18 T cell receptor beta chains derived from one specimen sequenced in a study of shared clonotypes between healthy human individuals. The protocol was immunoSEQ multiplex PCR, while the TCRdb copy is restricted to in-frame clones and leaves out a portion. The sample records about 460,000 clones, 60% to 80% being singletons. Sequenced input: PBMCs. These receptors were taken from a woman in her thirties or forties in good health. Some clones in this sample may be carry-over from other donors' samples.

As for this clone: Other DNA sequences in this specimen translate into the identical CDR3. The chain carries TRBV29-1 and TRBJ1-3; TRBD1 matches at 10 bases. This CDR3 has 13 residues. CDR1 SQVTM and CDR2 ANQGSEA come from the germline V gene. The V segment lost 6 bases and the J segment 4 bases; nucleotides outside the gene matches: 3. CDR3 sequence reads: CSVGTGVGNTIYF. CDR3 DNA: TGCAGCGTCGGGACAGGGGTCGGAAACACCATATATTTT.

This sequence joins TRBV7-2 and TRBJ1-4; 7 bases are shared with TRBD1. Trimming removed 2 bases from V and 10 bases from J; junction bases left unmatched: 13. Germline-derived CDR1 and CDR2 are SGHTA and FQGNSA. This CDR3 is built from 16 residues. CDR3 nucleotide sequence: TGTGCCAGCAGCTTAAGCTATTCAGGGGGGGTGGTAAAACTGTTTTTT. Its translation is CASSLSYSGGVVKLFF.

The chain couples TRBV30 to TRBJ2-7; TRBD2 aligns across 7 bases. V was clipped by 5 bases and J by 6 bases; unmatched bases: 10. CDR3 length: 13 residues. Germline CDR1 is GTSNPN and CDR2 is SVGIG (reference sequence). CDR3: CAWDNKWGGEQYF. The CDR3 DNA reads TGTGCCTGGGACAACAAATGGGGGGGCGAGCAGTACTTC.

The chain recombines TRBV6-1 with TRBJ2-1, with 7 bases that match TRBD2. This CDR3 contains 13 residues. The germline gives CDR1 MNHNS, CDR2 SASEGT. V was pared by 2 bases and J by 12 bases, with 7 bases of the junction left unmatched. For the CDR3, the DNA is TGTGCCAGCAGTGAACCCGAAGGACTAGGGCAGTTCTTC. This codes for CASSEPEGLGQFF.

CDR3: CASSPSGTAYEQYF. The DNA of the CDR3 is TGCGCCAGCAGCCCTAGCGGGACTGCCTACGAGCAGTACTTC. V gene TRBV5-1 combines with J gene TRBJ2-7, with 9 bases lining up with TRBD2. V lost 4 bases, J lost 2 bases, and 4 bases stayed unmatched. The CDR3 is 14 amino acids. Germline V gene data show CDR1 as SGHRS and CDR2 as YFSETQ.

J is TRBJ1-1 and V is TRBV30, with unresolved D. The V gene lost 0 bases and the J gene lost 1 base, with 9 bases spanning the gap. The CDR3 loop spans 14 amino acids. Germline-derived CDR1 and CDR2 are GTSNPN and SVGIG (reference sequence). CDR3 in DNA: TGTGCCTGGAGTGTCGGCACTGCGAACACTGAAGCTTTCTTT. It translates to CAWSVGTANTEAFF.

The chain recombines TRBV4-1 with TRBJ1-5, with D tentatively TRBD1 (5 bases). The CDR3 is 15 amino acids. The V end was cut by 0 bases, the J end by 4 bases, with 10 bases between. The germline V gene has CDR1 MGHRA and CDR2 YSYEKL. The CDR3 sequence: CASSQDPGGNQPQHF. The CDR3 DNA reads as TGCGCCAGCAGCCAAGATCCTGGGGGTAATCAGCCCCAGCATTTT.

This chain links TRBV7-2 with TRBJ1-2; D not resolved. The CDR3 sequence is 15 residues long. Trimming shortened V by 1 base and J by 0 bases, and 9 bases separated the two germline ends. From germline, CDR1 is SGHTA and CDR2 FQGNSA. For the CDR3, the DNA is TGTGCCAGCAGCTTAGAGCAGGAAACTAACTATGGCTACACCTTC. Translating it yields CASSLEQETNYGYTF. Full variable domain (remainder filled in from reference TRBV7-2 and TRBJ1-2): GAGVSQSPSNKVTEKGKDVELRCDPISGHTALYWYRQSLGQGLEFLIYFQGNSAPDKSGLPSDRFSAERTGGSVSTLTIQRTQQEDSAVYLCASSLEQETNYGYTFGSGTRLTVV.

This clone was observed a handful of times. V is TRBV28 and J is TRBJ2-3, with a weak D call TRBD1 (6 bases). Per the germline V gene, CDR1 is MDHEN and CDR2 is SYDVKM. The CDR3 length is 15 residues. V dropped 1 base and J dropped 2 bases, with 10 bases sitting between them. The CDR3 protein is CASSLYQGYTDTQYF. DNA for the CDR3: TGTGCCAGCAGTTTATATCAGGGGTACACAGATACGCAGTATTTT.

V usage is TRBV28 and J usage is TRBJ2-3, with D possibly TRBD2 on 6 matching bases. CDR3 length equals 16 residues. Between the trimmed V and J ends, which lost 6 bases and 5 bases, there was a span of 21 bases. Germline CDR1 is MDHEN and CDR2 is SYDVKM. In DNA form, the CDR3 reads TGTGCCAGCAGCCCCCGATTGAAGGAGGGCGAAGATACGCAGTATTTT. It translates to CASSPRLKEGEDTQYF.

This rearrangement joins TRBV25-1 to TRBJ2-7; 7 nucleotides align to TRBD1. Germline CDR1 MGHDK, CDR2 SYGVNS. The V and J ends lost 5 bases and 1 base, in that order; junction bases with no gene match: 5. The CDR3 loop spans 14 amino acids. The CDR3: CASSKGQASYEQYF. The CDR3 nucleotides are TGTGCCAGCAGTAAAGGACAGGCGTCCTACGAGCAGTACTTC.

This clone was found once. V and J are TRBV18 and TRBJ1-5; D is unresolved. Germline values: CDR1 KGHSH, CDR2 LQKENI. Trimming cost V 5 bases and J 0 bases, with 11 bases left between them. CDR3 size: 15 residues. The CDR3 loop is CASSRDIHSNQPQHF. Written as DNA, the CDR3 is TGTGCCAGCTCAAGAGATATACATAGCAATCAGCCCCAGCATTTT.

J is TRBJ2-1 and V is TRBV27; 11 nucleotides match TRBD2. The CDR3 contains 18 residues. V was clipped by 5 bases and J by 6 bases; unmatched bases: 15. Germline V gives CDR1 MNHEY, CDR2 SMNVEV (reference sequence). The CDR3 bases are TGTGCCAGCAGTCAAATAGCGGGAGGGCCGGGGATATCCAATGAGCAGTTCTTC. Amino acids: CASSQIAGGPGISNEQFF.

This clone was seen only once. The V gene is TRBV29-1, the J gene TRBJ2-5, with unresolved D. The last part of the DNA fits TRBJ2-7 better; the J call may be wrong. The germline V gene encodes CDR1 SQVTM and CDR2 ANQGSEA. CDR3 length: 11 residues. The CDR3 DNA is TGCAGCGTTTACAATCCCTACGAGCAGTACTTC. This translates into CSVYNPYEQYF.

This chain joins TRBV7-8 and TRBJ1-4; no definite D call. This CDR3 contains 15 residues. V shed 4 bases and J shed 8 bases, with 17 bases lying between them. CDR1 SGHVS and CDR2 FQNEAQ come from the germline V gene. CDR3 protein: CASSWSGEVGEKLFF. The CDR3 DNA reads TGTGCCAGCAGCTGGAGTGGAGAAGTGGGGGAAAAACTGTTTTTT.

This clone was observed a few times. The chain uses TRBV6-6 and TRBJ1-6, with D tentatively TRBD1 (5 bases). The CDR3 has 13 amino acids. V was clipped by 8 bases and J by 13 bases, with 18 bases between them. The germline V gene has CDR1 MNHNY and CDR2 SVGAGI (reference sequence). This CDR3 reads CASDSPLKDPLHF. The CDR3 nucleotides read TGTGCCAGCGACAGTCCACTAAAGGATCCCCTCCACTTT.

This chain joins TRBV7-9 and TRBJ2-1; a weak D match, TRBD1 (6 bases). With 3 bases removed from V and 14 bases from J, the gap between germline ends came to 14 bases. Germline CDR1 is SEHNR and CDR2 is FQNEAQ (reference sequence). The CDR3 runs to 12 residues. CDR3 nucleotide sequence: TGTGCCAGCAGCTTTGTAGCCAGGGGAGAGTTCTTC. Encoded protein: CASSFVARGEFF.

This clone was observed a handful of times. The chain joins TRBV7-2 to TRBJ2-1, with 7 bases lining up with TRBD1. The CDR3 length is 16 residues. The V and J ends lost 2 bases and 4 bases, in that order; junction bases with no gene match: 8. From germline, CDR1 is SGHTA and CDR2 FQGNSA. DNA for the CDR3: TGTGCCAGCAGCTTATCCGGACAGGCCGAATACAATGAGCAGTTCTTC. Protein product: CASSLSGQAEYNEQFF.